The source of this T cell receptor beta chain is a study of blood T cell repertoires in COVID-19 (TCRdb year 2020). Concerning the study at large: Collaborator samples came from the United States, Italy and Spain and covered acute and convalescent phases of COVID-19. The repertoires were released in a freely available public database meant as a resource for research on the immune response to SARS-CoV-2. The material from the prospective study consisted of cDNA or gDNA derived from T cells, B-cell-depleted T cells, or PBMCs. A de-identified subject ID, COVID-19 status, age in years and sex were almost always included in the sample metadata. Where available, HLA class I and class II types were obtained from metadata supplied by the sample provider rather than from assay-based typing. Samples came from the ongoing ImmuneRACE study (first 160 participants) plus 1,254 subjects from 6 global collaborators. Subjects who had been exposed to COVID-19, were actively infected with it, or had recovered from it provided the deeply sampled blood TCRbeta repertoires that made up the dataset.

Overall study outcomes, separate from this receptor: How much clinical and demographic metadata was included differed by source and by participant, and the metadata was provided uncurated.

Participants in the prospective study were enrolled through a virtual design, were aged roughly 18 to 100 years, and lived in 24 United States geographic areas. In the prospective study, participants were assigned to cohorts based on the clinical history participants reported in a screening survey and a study questionnaire. Exposed participants had been in contact, within 2 weeks of entering the study, with a person who had a PCR-confirmed or clinician-diagnosed case of COVID-19. In the prospective study, whole blood, serum and a nasopharyngeal or oropharyngeal swab were collected from each participant by mobile phlebotomists. Participants in the prospective study had the option to provide additional blood draws and questionnaires over a 2-month period. Blood samples from the prospective study were shipped frozen or at room temperature prior to DNA extraction. V has 4 bases trimmed and J has 4 bases trimmed; junction bases matching no gene number 3. Spanning cysteine to phenylalanine, the CDR3 consists of 14 amino acids. The CDR3 DNA has 42 bases and is translated from base 1. CDR1 is given as SQVTM and CDR2 as ANQGSEA, both from the germline V gene.

Of note for this clone: Its recognized antigen is unknown. There are no base qualities to consult, and no much larger clone falls within one base.

The immunoSEQ Assay, a bias-controlled multiplex PCR, was used to amplify TCRbeta CDR3 regions from genomic DNA. Under the source paper's analysis protocol: Within the assay, amplification of reference gene primers was used to estimate how many nucleated cells each sample contained. To quantify the absolute abundance of each unique TCRbeta CDR3 rearrangement, sequence reads were collapsed and filtered. For each sample, productive Simpson clonality was calculated as the square root of Simpson's diversity index across productive rearrangements. TCRdb stores this immuneACCESS table with in-frame sequences only. Part of the clones is absent; in the studies checked, under half of the shortfall reflects unresolved V genes, and no reason is known for the rest. The V and J calls and clone size come from that table; D and trimming were worked out from the DNA. Counted in this sample were more than 150,000 clones; approximately 80% of them appeared once. In total, the top ten clones hold approximately 15% of the sample.

The source material was PBMCs or T cells enriched from blood (not recorded which). This receptor chain uses TRBV29-1 and TRBJ2-7, and 14 bases in between align with TRBD2. The receptor comes from a man aged 60-69 years who had been exposed to COVID-19. The sequence in DNA is TGCAGCGTTGCCCGGACTAGCGGGAGGTACGAGCAGTACTTC. Translation gives CSVARTSGRYEQYF.